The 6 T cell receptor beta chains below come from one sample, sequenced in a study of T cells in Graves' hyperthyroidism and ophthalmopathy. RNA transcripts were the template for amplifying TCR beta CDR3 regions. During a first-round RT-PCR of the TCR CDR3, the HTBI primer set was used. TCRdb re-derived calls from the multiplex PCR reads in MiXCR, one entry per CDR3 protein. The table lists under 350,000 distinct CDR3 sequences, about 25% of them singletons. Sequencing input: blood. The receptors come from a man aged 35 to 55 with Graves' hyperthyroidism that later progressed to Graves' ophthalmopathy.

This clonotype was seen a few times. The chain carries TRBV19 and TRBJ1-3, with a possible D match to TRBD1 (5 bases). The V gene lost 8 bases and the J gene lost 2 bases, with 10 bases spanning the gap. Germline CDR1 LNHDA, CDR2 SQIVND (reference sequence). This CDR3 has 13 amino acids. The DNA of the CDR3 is TGTGCCAGTCGAGGGGCCGCTGGAAACACCATATATTTT. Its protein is CASRGAAGNTIYF.

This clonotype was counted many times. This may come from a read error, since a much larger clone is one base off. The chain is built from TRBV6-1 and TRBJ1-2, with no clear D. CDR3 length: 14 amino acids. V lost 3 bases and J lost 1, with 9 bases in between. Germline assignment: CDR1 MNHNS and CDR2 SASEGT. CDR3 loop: CASSDGGLNYGYTF. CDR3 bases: TGTGCCAGCAGTGATGGAGGGCTTAACTATGGCTACACCTTC.

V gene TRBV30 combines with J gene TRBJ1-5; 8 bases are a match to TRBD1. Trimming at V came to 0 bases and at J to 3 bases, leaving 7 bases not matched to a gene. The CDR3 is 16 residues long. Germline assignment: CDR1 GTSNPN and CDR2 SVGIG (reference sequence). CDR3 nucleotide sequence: TGTGCCTGGAGTGTAGTCGACAGGGGCCCCAATCAGCCCCAGCATTTT. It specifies CAWSVVDRGPNQPQHF.

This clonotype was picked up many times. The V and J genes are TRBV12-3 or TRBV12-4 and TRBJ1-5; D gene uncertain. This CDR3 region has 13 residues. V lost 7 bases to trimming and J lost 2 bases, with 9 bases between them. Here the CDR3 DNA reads TGTGCCAGCAACATGGCGCGCAATCAGCCCCAGCATTTT. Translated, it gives CASNMARNQPQHF.

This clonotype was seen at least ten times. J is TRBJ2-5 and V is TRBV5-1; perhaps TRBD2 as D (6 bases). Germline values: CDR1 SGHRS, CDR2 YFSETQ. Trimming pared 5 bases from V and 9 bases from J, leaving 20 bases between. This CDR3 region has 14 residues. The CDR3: CASSRSSETGAQYF. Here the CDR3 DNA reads TGCGCCAGCAGTAGGTCTAGCGAAACGGGGGCCCAGTACTTC.

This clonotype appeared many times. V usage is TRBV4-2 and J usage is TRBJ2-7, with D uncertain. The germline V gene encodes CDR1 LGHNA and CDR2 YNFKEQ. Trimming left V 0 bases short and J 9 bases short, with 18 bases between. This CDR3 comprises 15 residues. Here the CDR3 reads CASSQDRGSGRRQYF. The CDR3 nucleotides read TGTGCCAGCAGCCAAGACCGTGGATCCGGGCGTAGGCAGTACTTC.